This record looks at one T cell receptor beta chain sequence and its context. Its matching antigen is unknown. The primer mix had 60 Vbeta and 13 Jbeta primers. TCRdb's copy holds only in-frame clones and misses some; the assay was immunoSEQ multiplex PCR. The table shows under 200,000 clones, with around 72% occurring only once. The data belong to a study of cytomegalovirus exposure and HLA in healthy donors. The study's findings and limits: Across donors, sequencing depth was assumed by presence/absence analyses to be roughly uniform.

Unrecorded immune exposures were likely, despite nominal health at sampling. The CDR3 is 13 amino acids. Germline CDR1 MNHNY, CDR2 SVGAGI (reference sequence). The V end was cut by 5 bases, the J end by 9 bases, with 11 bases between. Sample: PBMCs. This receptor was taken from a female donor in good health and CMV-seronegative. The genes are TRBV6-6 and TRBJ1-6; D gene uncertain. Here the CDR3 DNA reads TGTGCCAGCAGTGCCTTTCTAAGTTCACCCCTCCACTTT. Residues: CASSAFLSSPLHF.